The source of this TCR beta chain is a study of blood T cell repertoires in COVID-19. In the original workflow: Reference gene primer amplification in the assay estimated nucleated cell counts. Data came from immunoSEQ multiplex PCR; TCRdb stores just in-frame clones and leaves some out. V, J and clone size reflect that table, while D and trimming were determined from the DNA. The sample includes 340,000 or so clones, approximately 86% seen only once; the top ten take about 4.2%. V gave up 5 bases and J gave up 4 bases; unmatched junction bases: 9. The CDR3 spans 15 residues. Germline V gene sequence: CDR1 SSHAT, CDR2 FNYEAQ (reference sequence).

The V and J genes are TRBV7-7 and TRBJ2-5; TRBD1 matches 8 bases. What was sequenced was PBMCs or T cells enriched from blood (not recorded which). The clonotype comes from a woman aged 40 to 50 with acute COVID-19. The CDR3 sequence: CASSPWTGKGETQYF. Written as DNA, the CDR3 is TGTGCCAGCAGCCCGTGGACAGGGAAGGGAGAGACCCAGTACTTC.